The rows below give T cell receptor beta chains drawn from one sample of a study of Graves' ophthalmopathy and Graves' hyperthyroidism. Using its own MiXCR run on the multiplex PCR reads, TCRdb lists one record per CDR3 protein. The sample holds 620,000 or so distinct CDR3 sequences, roughly 20% seen once. Sequenced sample: peripheral blood. The receptors were sampled from a woman aged 18-29 years with stable Graves' hyperthyroidism. Some clones in this sample may be carry-over from other donors' samples. Both conserved end residues are part of each CDR3. The D gene is left open where the match is weak. Part of the rows lack a size; the others show once, few, many or a class for expanded clones.

size: once; D: TRBD1; length: 16; V: TRBV6-5; J: TRBJ2-7; CDR3: CASSYGGTGPSYEQYF; DNA: TGTGCCAGCAGTTACGGAGGGACAGGTCCTTCCTACGAGCAGTACTTC
size: many; D: TRBD1; length: 17; V: TRBV9; J: TRBJ2-7; CDR3: CASSITGGGTGVHEQYF; DNA: TGTGCCAGCAGCATCACCGGGGGAGGGACAGGGGTCCACGAGCAGTACTTC
size: many; D: NA; length: 11; V: TRBV12-3/TRBV12-4; J: TRBJ2-3; CDR3: CASSFRGRQYF; DNA: TGTGCCAGCAGTTTCCGGGGAAGGCAGTATTTT
size: few; D: TRBD1; length: 15; V: TRBV12-3/TRBV12-4; J: TRBJ1-1; CDR3: CASSPETGGTTEAFF; DNA: TGTGCCAGCAGTCCGGAGACAGGGGGCACCACTGAAGCTTTCTTT
size: few; D: TRBD1; length: 14; V: TRBV19; J: TRBJ1-2; CDR3: CASSTGQGASGYTF; DNA: TGTGCCAGTAGTACGGGACAGGGGGCCTCTGGCTACACCTTC
size: many; D: NA; length: 14; V: TRBV2; J: TRBJ1-1; CDR3: CASTGVGAQGEAFF; DNA: TGTGCCAGCACCGGGGTGGGGGCGCAAGGGGAAGCTTTCTTT
size: few; D: NA; length: 16; V: TRBV20-1; J: TRBJ1-5; CDR3: CSAREAGTYSNQPQHF; DNA: TGCAGTGCTAGAGAAGCAGGGACCTATAGCAATCAGCCCCAGCATTTT
size: NA; D: NA; length: 18; V: TRBV27; J: TRBJ1-2; CDR3: CASSLNYRYNAQWGGYTF; DNA: TGTGCCAGCAGTCTCAACTATCGATACAACGCCCAATGGGGTGGCTACACCTTC
size: many; D: NA; length: 15; V: TRBV15; J: TRBJ2-5; CDR3: CAASRVAGRTETQYF; DNA: TGTGCCGCCAGCAGAGTGGCAGGGCGCACAGAGACCCAGTACTTC
size: few; D: NA; length: 18; V: TRBV20-1; J: TRBJ1-5; CDR3: CSASRLAGRGGVNQPQHF; DNA: TGCAGTGCTAGTAGATTGGCAGGGCGAGGGGGGGTCAATCAGCCCCAGCATTTT
size: NA; D: NA; length: 14; V: TRBV12-3/TRBV12-4; J: TRBJ2-5; CDR3: CASISSESQETQYF; DNA: TGTGCCAGCATCAGCAGTGAAAGCCAAGAGACCCAGTACTTC
size: few; D: NA; length: 13; V: TRBV3-1; J: TRBJ2-7; CDR3: CASSPTTRNEQYF; DNA: TGTGCCAGCAGCCCCACAACCAGGAACGAGCAGTACTTC
size: many; D: NA; length: 14; V: TRBV6-1; J: TRBJ2-7; CDR3: CASSESGSTYEQYF; DNA: TGTGCCAGCAGTGAGTCAGGGTCCACCTACGAGCAGTACTTC
size: few; D: TRBD2; length: 18; V: TRBV28; J: TRBJ2-7; CDR3: CASRSALAGPYPTYEQYF; DNA: TGTGCCAGCAGGTCAGCCCTAGCGGGTCCTTACCCGACCTACGAGCAGTACTTC
size: NA; D: NA; length: 18; V: TRBV12-3/TRBV12-4; J: TRBJ2-5; CDR3: CASSPHGWSTAAQETQYF; DNA: TGTGCCAGCAGTCCTCATGGCTGGAGTACCGCCGCCCAAGAGACCCAGTACTTC
size: few; D: NA; length: 14; V: TRBV9; J: TRBJ1-4; CDR3: CASSRTATNEKLFF; DNA: TGTGCCAGCTCCCGGACAGCAACTAATGAAAAACTGTTTTTT
size: many; D: TRBD1; length: 14; V: TRBV18; J: TRBJ1-5; CDR3: CASSGQGLRQPQHF; DNA: TGTGCCAGCTCAGGACAGGGTTTAAGGCAGCCCCAGCATTTT
size: few; D: NA; length: 15; V: TRBV29-1; J: TRBJ1-2; CDR3: CSVVLRGNRDYGYTF; DNA: TGCAGCGTTGTTTTAAGGGGGAATAGGGACTATGGCTACACCTTC
size: many; D: TRBD1; length: 14; V: TRBV20-1; J: TRBJ2-7; CDR3: CSASYEQGGYEQYF; DNA: TGCAGTGCTAGTTACGAACAGGGGGGCTACGAGCAGTACTTC
size: NA; D: TRBD2; length: 16; V: TRBV11-1; J: TRBJ2-2; CDR3: CASSRLAGGNTGELFF; DNA: TGTGCCAGCAGCCGACTAGCGGGAGGGAACACCGGGGAGCTGTTTTTT
size: many; D: TRBD1; length: 13; V: TRBV2; J: TRBJ1-2; CDR3: CASSEPSTGGYTF; DNA: TGTGCCAGCAGTGAACCCTCGACAGGGGGCTACACCTTC
size: NA; D: NA; length: 13; V: TRBV10-3; J: TRBJ1-2; CDR3: CAISESIGDGYTF; DNA: TGTGCCATCAGTGAGTCGATAGGGGACGGCTACACCTTC
size: many; D: NA; length: 13; V: TRBV4-1; J: TRBJ2-7; CDR3: CASSPNRDYEQYF; DNA: TGCGCCAGCAGCCCGAACAGGGATTACGAGCAGTACTTC
size: many; D: TRBD1; length: 15; V: TRBV7-2; J: TRBJ2-5; CDR3: CASSSRDSAWETQYF; DNA: TGTGCCAGCAGCTCCCGGGACAGTGCGTGGGAGACCCAGTACTTC
size: many; D: TRBD1; length: 16; V: TRBV6-5; J: TRBJ1-2; CDR3: CASSYSVTGKTYGYTF; DNA: TGTGCCAGCAGTTACTCCGTGACAGGGAAGACCTATGGCTACACCTTC
size: once; D: NA; length: 19; V: TRBV6-1; J: TRBJ1-2; CDR3: CASSEALQMGGAFLYGYSF; DNA: TGTGCCAGTAGTGAAGCGCTTCAAATGGGGGGGGCCTTTCTCTATGGCTACAGCTTC
size: few; D: TRBD1; length: 15; V: TRBV7-2; J: TRBJ2-7; CDR3: CASSSRTGSIYEQYF; DNA: TGTGCCAGCAGCTCCCGGACAGGGTCGATCTACGAGCAGTACTTC
size: many; D: NA; length: 15; V: TRBV5-1; J: TRBJ1-5; CDR3: CASSLAGASNQPQHF; DNA: TGCGCCAGCAGCTTGGCAGGGGCGAGCAATCAGCCCCAGCATTTT
size: many; D: NA; length: 13; V: TRBV6-2/TRBV6-3; J: TRBJ2-5; CDR3: CASSLGTQGTQYF; DNA: TGTGCCAGCAGCCTCGGGACCCAGGGGACCCAGTACTTC
size: once; D: TRBD1; length: 17; V: TRBV9; J: TRBJ2-7; CDR3: CASSSPTGTGGLGEQYF; DNA: TGTGCCAGCAGCTCTCCAACCGGGACAGGGGGTTTGGGCGAGCAGTACTTC
size: NA; D: NA; length: 15; V: TRBV30; J: TRBJ1-5; CDR3: CAWSQSVKGDQPQHF; DNA: TGTGCCTGGAGTCAGAGTGTGAAGGGAGATCAGCCCCAGCATTTT
size: NA; D: NA; length: 12; V: TRBV12-3/TRBV12-4; J: TRBJ2-3; CDR3: CASSFGADTQYF; DNA: TGTGCCAGCAGTTTTGGGGCAGATACGCAGTATTTT
size: once; D: NA; length: 14; V: TRBV6-1; J: TRBJ1-6; CDR3: CASSRVTYNSPLHF; DNA: TGTGCCAGCAGCAGGGTAACCTATAATTCACCCCTCCACTTT
size: NA; D: NA; length: 17; V: TRBV6-4; J: TRBJ2-5; CDR3: CASSEINRGIYQETQYF; DNA: TGTGCCAGCAGTGAGATCAACAGAGGGATCTACCAAGAGACCCAGTACTTC
size: few; D: NA; length: 13; V: TRBV2; J: TRBJ1-2; CDR3: CVSRGRLRYGYTF; DNA: TGTGTCTCGCGGGGGAGGCTGCGATATGGCTACACCTTC
size: NA; D: TRBD2; length: 17; V: TRBV6-1; J: TRBJ2-5; CDR3: CASSHPTSGGIQETQYF; DNA: TGTGCCAGCAGCCACCCGACTAGCGGGGGAATCCAAGAGACCCAGTACTTC
size: NA; D: NA; length: 16; V: TRBV12-3/TRBV12-4; J: TRBJ2-7; CDR3: CASTPDVGKGSYEQYF; DNA: TGTGCCAGCACCCCAGATGTAGGGAAGGGGTCCTACGAGCAGTACTTC